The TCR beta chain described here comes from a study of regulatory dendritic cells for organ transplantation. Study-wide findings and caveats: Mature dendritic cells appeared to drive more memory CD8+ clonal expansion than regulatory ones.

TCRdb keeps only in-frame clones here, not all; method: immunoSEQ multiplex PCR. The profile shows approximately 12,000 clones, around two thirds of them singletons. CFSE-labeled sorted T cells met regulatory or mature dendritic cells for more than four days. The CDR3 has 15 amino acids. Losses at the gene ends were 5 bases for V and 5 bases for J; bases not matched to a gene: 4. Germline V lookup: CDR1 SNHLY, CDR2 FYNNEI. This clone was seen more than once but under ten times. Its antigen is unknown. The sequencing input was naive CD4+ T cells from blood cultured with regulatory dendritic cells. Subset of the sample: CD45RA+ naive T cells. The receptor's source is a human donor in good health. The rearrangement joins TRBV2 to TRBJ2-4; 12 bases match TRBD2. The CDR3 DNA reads TGTGCCAGCAGTTGGACTAGCGGGGATCAAAACATTCAGTACTTC. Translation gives CASSWTSGDQNIQYF.